Listed below are T cell receptor beta chains from one sample, sequenced in a study of control samples from healthy donors and cancer patients. Profiled with immunoSEQ multiplex PCR; TCRdb holds only in-frame clones, not every one. Among 150,000 or so clones listed, about 94% were seen once. Sample: blood. These receptors all stem from a man in his forties in good health. The conserved cysteine and the conserved F or W are not part of the CDR3 here. Clone size is given for some rows only: seen once, a few or many times, or a class if the clone is expanded.

clone_size: -; v_call: TRBV5-1; j_call: TRBJ1-2; cdr3_aa: ASREVIGDGYT
clone_size: -; v_call: TRBV29-1; j_call: TRBJ2-1; cdr3_aa: SVGWRGGNEQF
clone_size: -; v_call: TRBV18; j_call: TRBJ1-2; cdr3_aa: ASSSQEVSSNYGYT
clone_size: -; v_call: TRBV28; j_call: TRBJ1-2; cdr3_aa: ASRSAGFPRGYT
clone_size: -; v_call: TRBV30; j_call: TRBJ1-1; cdr3_aa: AWSRQGNTEAF
clone_size: -; v_call: TRBV5-1; j_call: TRBJ2-5; cdr3_aa: ASSTGGISQETQY
clone_size: -; v_call: TRBV5-1; j_call: TRBJ1-6; cdr3_aa: ASSRTGGNSPLH
clone_size: -; v_call: TRBV9; j_call: TRBJ2-2; cdr3_aa: ASSVGTTNTGELF
clone_size: -; v_call: TRBV12-3/TRBV12-4; j_call: TRBJ2-1; cdr3_aa: ASSLGPYNEQF
clone_size: -; v_call: TRBV4-1; j_call: TRBJ1-3; cdr3_aa: ASSLPEGRGYGNTIY
clone_size: once; v_call: TRBV7-9; j_call: TRBJ1-3; cdr3_aa: ASSLDRGGNTIY
clone_size: -; v_call: TRBV14; j_call: TRBJ2-4; cdr3_aa: ASSQASLTLAKNIQY
clone_size: -; v_call: TRBV27; j_call: TRBJ2-1; cdr3_aa: ASSSDNHGGRKF
clone_size: -; v_call: TRBV6-5; j_call: TRBJ1-3; cdr3_aa: ASSYRELSGNTIY
clone_size: -; v_call: TRBV5-1; j_call: TRBJ2-5; cdr3_aa: ASSLTGEIGETQY
clone_size: -; v_call: TRBV12-3/TRBV12-4; j_call: TRBJ1-2; cdr3_aa: ASSFKQHYGYT
clone_size: once; v_call: TRBV6-4; j_call: TRBJ2-1; cdr3_aa: ASILAGGQSTGMCNEQF
clone_size: -; v_call: TRBV11-2; j_call: TRBJ2-2; cdr3_aa: ASSLTTGGLTGELF
clone_size: -; v_call: TRBV11-2; j_call: TRBJ2-3; cdr3_aa: ASSRRRPNGDTQY
clone_size: -; v_call: TRBV10-1; j_call: TRBJ2-3; cdr3_aa: ASSKTGDRRTDTQY
clone_size: -; v_call: TRBV19; j_call: TRBJ2-2; cdr3_aa: ATSPGHRTGELF
clone_size: once; v_call: TRBV29-1; j_call: TRBJ2-2; cdr3_aa: SVVLSGQGATGELF
clone_size: few; v_call: TRBV25-1; j_call: TRBJ1-4; cdr3_aa: ASSDGNGATNEKLF
clone_size: -; v_call: TRBV18; j_call: TRBJ1-4; cdr3_aa: ATRPAANEKLF
clone_size: -; v_call: TRBV24-1; j_call: TRBJ1-2; cdr3_aa: ATSGGAGENYGYT
clone_size: -; v_call: TRBV7-2; j_call: TRBJ1-5; cdr3_aa: ASSQEVGQPH
clone_size: -; v_call: TRBV19; j_call: TRBJ1-5; cdr3_aa: ASSIRRGEPQH
clone_size: -; v_call: TRBV27; j_call: TRBJ1-2; cdr3_aa: ASSLGINYGYT
clone_size: -; v_call: TRBV28; j_call: TRBJ1-4; cdr3_aa: AATTGGSGEKLF
clone_size: -; v_call: TRBV28; j_call: TRBJ2-1; cdr3_aa: ASSPPWGVSYNEQF
clone_size: -; v_call: TRBV11-1; j_call: TRBJ2-3; cdr3_aa: ASSSRQGARDTQY
clone_size: -; v_call: TRBV6-5; j_call: TRBJ2-1; cdr3_aa: ASSSAGGVGDEQF
clone_size: -; v_call: TRBV11-3; j_call: TRBJ1-2; cdr3_aa: ASSLDGGQVLGYT
clone_size: -; v_call: TRBV18; j_call: TRBJ1-5; cdr3_aa: ASSPQGEGNQPQH
clone_size: -; v_call: TRBV19; j_call: TRBJ1-6; cdr3_aa: ASSPRQGPNSPLH
clone_size: -; v_call: TRBV7-9; j_call: TRBJ1-6; cdr3_aa: ASSLGRNNSPLH
clone_size: few; v_call: TRBV7-6; j_call: TRBJ1-6; cdr3_aa: ASSRGQGRNSPLH
clone_size: -; v_call: TRBV27; j_call: TRBJ1-1; cdr3_aa: ASSIQGGNTEAF
clone_size: -; v_call: TRBV18; j_call: TRBJ2-3; cdr3_aa: ASSPATRVSADTQY
clone_size: -; v_call: TRBV7-2; j_call: TRBJ2-7; cdr3_aa: ASSRDREGEQY
clone_size: -; v_call: TRBV19; j_call: TRBJ1-1; cdr3_aa: ASTLGTLNTEAF
clone_size: -; v_call: TRBV10-1; j_call: TRBJ2-6; cdr3_aa: ASRRPWGGRSGANVLT
clone_size: -; v_call: TRBV5-1; j_call: TRBJ1-1; cdr3_aa: ASSLGVGTEAF
clone_size: -; v_call: TRBV27; j_call: TRBJ1-5; cdr3_aa: ASSAGTGDQPQH
clone_size: -; v_call: TRBV19; j_call: TRBJ1-4; cdr3_aa: ASSPGTGHEKLF
clone_size: -; v_call: TRBV28; j_call: TRBJ2-1; cdr3_aa: ASRDRTPYNEQF
clone_size: -; v_call: TRBV6-5; j_call: TRBJ2-1; cdr3_aa: ASIPRGRAYNEQF
clone_size: -; v_call: TRBV5-1; j_call: TRBJ1-1; cdr3_aa: ASSARQGAQTEAF
clone_size: -; v_call: TRBV12-3/TRBV12-4; j_call: TRBJ2-1; cdr3_aa: ASSFGVDRQF
clone_size: -; v_call: TRBV5-1; j_call: TRBJ1-2; cdr3_aa: ASSPGQNYGYT
clone_size: -; v_call: TRBV24-1; j_call: TRBJ2-1; cdr3_aa: ATTSGGSDEQF
clone_size: -; v_call: TRBV19; j_call: TRBJ1-3; cdr3_aa: ACRHRSGNTIY
clone_size: -; v_call: TRBV19; j_call: TRBJ1-1; cdr3_aa: ASNQGRAQNTEAF
clone_size: -; v_call: TRBV11-2; j_call: TRBJ2-5; cdr3_aa: ASSRKGDPQETQY
clone_size: -; v_call: TRBV28; j_call: TRBJ1-2; cdr3_aa: ASSSALNYGYT
clone_size: -; v_call: TRBV6-5; j_call: TRBJ1-3; cdr3_aa: ASSHPYGNTIY
clone_size: -; v_call: TRBV30; j_call: TRBJ1-2; cdr3_aa: AWSVGGFPSYGYT
clone_size: once; v_call: TRBV6-5; j_call: TRBJ1-5; cdr3_aa: ASSYGQRNQPQH
clone_size: -; v_call: TRBV6-5; j_call: TRBJ1-6; cdr3_aa: ASSLWTGGGSPLH
clone_size: -; v_call: TRBV28; j_call: TRBJ1-1; cdr3_aa: ASSLYSGGGDTEAF